The TCR beta chain described here comes from a study of T and B cells in COVID-19 patients. Study in general: Active-infection patients were older, median about 70 years, than recovered patients, median approximately 35 years. Critical illness requiring mechanical ventilation or extracorporeal membrane oxygenation affected about 60% of the roughly 20 active-infection patients. Of 20 to 25 active-infection patients, 18 carried comorbidities linked to unfavorable COVID-19 outcome.

This CDR3 spans 13 amino acids. Germline loops: CDR1 SGHDT, CDR2 YYEEEE. After removal of 4 bases from V and 10 bases from J, the junction contained 5 bases not matched to a gene. This clonotype turned up a few times. The antigen is undetermined. Findings of the study overall: Patients with COVID-19 reportedly showed strongly skewed T cell receptor beta variable and joining gene usage.

Multiplex PCR with BIOMED2 TRB-A/B primer pools amplified TRB rearrangements. TCRdb itself ran the multiplex PCR reads through MiXCR, one entry per CDR3 protein. Of approximately 26,000 distinct CDR3 sequences in the sample, 30% to 35% are singletons; the top ten hold roughly 1.7%. Blood genomic DNA input for TRB amplification was 250-500 ng. V usage is TRBV5-6 and J usage is TRBJ2-1, with 10 bases fitting TRBD2. Material for sequencing was blood. The receptor's source is a human donor who had recovered from COVID-19. Here the CDR3 DNA reads TGTGCCAGCAGCCAAGGACTAGCGGCAGAGCAGTTCTTC. Translated, it gives CASSQGLAAEQFF.